Sequencing of this T cell receptor (beta chain) was carried out in a study of T cells of healthy individuals. Each CDR3 protein gets one entry after TCRdb re-called the 5' RACE reads with MiXCR. The sample has 60,000 to 80,000 distinct CDR3 sequences; roughly 16% are singletons. This CDR3 region has 15 residues. CDR1 is MNHEY and CDR2 is SMNVEV in the germline V gene (reference sequence). V shed 2 bases, J shed 7 bases, and the junction held 6 bases outside the gene matches. This clonotype occurred many times. The TCR sequence derives from a human donor in good health. The V call is TRBV27, the J call TRBJ2-1; 9 nucleotides agree with TRBD2. CDR3: CASSLELAGLNEQFF. CDR3 bases: TGTGCCAGCAGTTTAGAACTAGCGGGTCTAAATGAGCAGTTCTTC.